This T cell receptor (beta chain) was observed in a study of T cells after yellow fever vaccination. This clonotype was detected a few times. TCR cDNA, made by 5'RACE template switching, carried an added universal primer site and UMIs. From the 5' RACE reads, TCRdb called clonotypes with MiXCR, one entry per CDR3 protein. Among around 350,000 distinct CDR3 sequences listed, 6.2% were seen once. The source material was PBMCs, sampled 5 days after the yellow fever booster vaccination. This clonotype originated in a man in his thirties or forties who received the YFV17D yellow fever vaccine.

The CDR3 nucleotides read TGTGCCGCAGGGAACAGGGATACGCAGTATTTT. This encodes CAAGNRDTQYF. The chain links TRBV10-3 to TRBJ2-3; D is possibly TRBD1 (5 bases). Germline V gene lookup returns CDR1 ENHRY and CDR2 SYGVKD. V lost 11 bases and J lost 6, with 12 bases in between. The CDR3 has 11 residues.